The clone carrying this TCR beta chain was observed a few times. Its antigen is undetermined. This entry belongs to a study of early T cells in non-severe SARS-CoV-2 infection. General study points: In VDJdb matching, anti-spike CD8 responses were favored while private and CD4 specificities went missing.

Unique molecular identifiers (one per individual cDNA molecule) were attached. TCRdb re-derived calls from the 5' RACE reads in MiXCR, one entry per CDR3 protein. The sample gives about 50,000 distinct CDR3 sequences, approximately 10% of which show up once; 5.5% to 7.5% is in the top ten. Germline V lookup: CDR1 MNHEY, CDR2 SVGAGI. The V end lost 2 bases, the J end lost 0 bases, and 5 bases lay between the germline ends. CDR3 length: 14 residues. This receptor was obtained from an adult who was a healthcare worker with PCR-confirmed SARS-CoV-2 infection or an uninfected control (not recorded which). Sequencing was done on a sample of whole blood. This chain uses TRBV6-5 with TRBJ1-3; no clear D gene. The CDR3 DNA reads as TGTGCCAGCAGTTACGACCCCTCTGGAAACACCATATATTTT. This codes for CASSYDPSGNTIYF.